The 17 T cell receptor beta chains below come from one sample, sequenced in a study of identical twins. In TCRdb, the 5' RACE reads were re-called with MiXCR into one record per CDR3 protein. The repertoire has about 890,000 distinct CDR3 sequences, about 12% of them found once; the top ten carry around 1.5%. This sample was also put to use in a study of yellow fever vaccine responses in identical twins.

What was sequenced was PBMCs. The source is a woman younger than 30 in good health.

This clonotype was counted ten times or more. V is TRBV7-9 and J is TRBJ2-3; no reliable D call. The germline V gene encodes CDR1 SEHNR and CDR2 FQNEAQ (reference sequence). This CDR3 spans 11 amino acids. Trimming removed 4 bases at V and 8 bases at J, with 7 bases between. This CDR3 reads CASSSMGTQYF. Here the CDR3 DNA reads TGTGCCAGCAGCTCCATGGGTACGCAGTATTTT. Supplemented by reference TRBV7-9 and TRBJ2-3, the full variable domain reads DTGVSQNPRHKITKRGQNVTFRCDPISEHNRLYWYRQTLGQGPEFLTYFQNEAQLEKSRLLSDRFSAERPKGSFSTLEIQRTEQGDSAMYLCASSSMGTQYFGPGTRLTVL.

This clonotype was counted a few times. The chain links TRBV7-6 to TRBJ2-2; 13 nucleotides line up with TRBD2. Germline trimming cut 4 bases from V and 0 bases from J; bases unmatched to any gene: 14. Germline CDR1 and CDR2: SGHVS and FNYEAQ. The CDR3 extends over 21 amino acids. In nucleotides, the CDR3 is TGTGCCAGCAGCTCGTACAATACCGGGACTAGCGGGACCGCGAACACCGGGGAGCTGTTTTTT. Translating gives CASSSYNTGTSGTANTGELFF.

The chain carries TRBV7-8 and TRBJ2-7, with 10 positions matching TRBD2. CDR3 length: 14 amino acids. Germline V CDR1 and CDR2: SGHVS, FQNEAQ. Trimming at V came to 1 base and at J to 12 bases, leaving 9 bases not matched to a gene. CDR3 sequence (DNA): TGTGCCAGCAGCTTAGGTCTAGCGGGGGCCGCTATGTACGTC. This sequence encodes CASSLGLAGAAMYV.

This clonotype occurred a few times. The rearrangement links TRBV5-1 to TRBJ2-3, with 7 nucleotides matching TRBD2. Germline V gene lookup returns CDR1 SGHRS and CDR2 YFSETQ. V was clipped by 0 bases and J by 2 bases; unmatched bases: 9. The CDR3 contains 17 residues. The CDR3 nucleotides are TGCGCCAGCAGCTTGGAGGGACTACCTAAACACACAGATACGCAGTATTTT. Its translation is CASSLEGLPKHTDTQYF. Combining the CDR3 with reference TRBV5-1 and TRBJ2-3 gives the whole variable domain KAGVTQTPRYLIKTRGQQVTLSCSPISGHRSVSWYQQTPGQGLQFLFEYFSETQRNKGNFPGRFSGRQFSNSRSEMNVSTLELGDSALYLCASSLEGLPKHTDTQYFGPGTRLTVL.

This clonotype appeared many times. This chain joins TRBV12-3 or TRBV12-4 and TRBJ1-6; D perhaps matches TRBD1 (6 bases). CDR3 length equals 13 residues. Deletions cut 5 bases from V and 7 bases from J, with 9 bases between. The CDR3 sequence is CASSPDRNSPLHF. The CDR3 bases are TGTGCCAGCAGTCCGGACAGAAATTCACCCCTCCACTTT.

This chain joins TRBV6-5 and TRBJ2-3; D remains ambiguous. The CDR3 extends over 17 amino acids. V was cut by 2 bases and J by 2 bases, with 17 bases left in between. Germline V CDR1 and CDR2: MNHEY, SVGAGI. This CDR3 reads CASSYQVFPDFTDTQYF. CDR3 bases: TGTGCCAGCAGTTACCAAGTCTTCCCCGATTTCACAGATACGCAGTATTTT.

In this sample, this clonotype turned up many times. The rearrangement links TRBV5-1 to TRBJ2-1; 11 bases line up with TRBD2. Germline assignment: CDR1 SGHRS and CDR2 YFSETQ. CDR3 length: 16 amino acids. V lost 4 bases to trimming and J lost 6 bases; unmatched junction nucleotides: 9. This CDR3 is CASSPLAGGPFNEQFF. The CDR3 DNA follows: TGCGCCAGCAGCCCTTTAGCGGGGGGGCCGTTCAATGAGCAGTTCTTC.

There are a few counts of this clonotype. The V and J genes are TRBV20-1 and TRBJ2-7; D remains ambiguous. V lost 5 bases and J 3 bases, leaving 8 bases between the germline ends. The CDR3 length is 11 residues. The germline gives CDR1 DFQATT, CDR2 SNEGSKA (reference sequence). This chain's CDR3 is CSASNIYEQYV. The CDR3 coding sequence is TGCAGTGCTTCTAACATCTACGAGCAGTACGTC.

V and J are TRBV4-1 and TRBJ2-3; D call uncertain. CDR1 is MGHRA and CDR2 is YSYEKL in the germline V gene. With 4 bases removed from V and 6 bases from J, the gap between germline ends came to 14 bases. The CDR3 runs to 14 residues. CDR3 DNA sequence: TGCGCCAGCAGCCTTCTCCCTTACGGCGATACGCAGTATTTT. Protein: CASSLLPYGDTQYF.

V and J are TRBV27 and TRBJ1-1, with D maybe TRBD1 (6 bases). V lost 2 bases to trimming and J lost 2 bases, with 12 bases between them. The CDR3 is 15 amino acids. Germline assignment: CDR1 MNHEY and CDR2 SMNVEV (reference sequence). CDR3 bases: TGTGCCAGCAGTTTAGGGCCAGGGGTCAACACTGAAGCTTTCTTT. This codes for CASSLGPGVNTEAFF.

This clonotype showed up just a few times. V and J are TRBV6-4 and TRBJ2-1; no clear D. From germline, CDR1 is MRHNA and CDR2 SNTAGT. This CDR3 region has 15 residues. The ends were cut back, 2 bases at V and 2 bases at J, with 10 bases in the middle. The CDR3 is CASSDEVPPYNEQFF. The CDR3 bases are TGTGCCAGCAGTGACGAGGTACCTCCCTACAATGAGCAGTTCTTC.

This rearrangement joins TRBV5-1 to TRBJ2-1, with TRBD1 as a possible D gene (6 bases). Between the trimmed V and J ends, which lost 4 bases and 8 bases, there was a span of 22 bases. Germline V gene lookup returns CDR1 SGHRS and CDR2 YFSETQ. The CDR3 loop spans 16 amino acids. The CDR3 sequence is CASSGGQFLLGDEQFF. The CDR3 region has the DNA TGCGCCAGCAGCGGTGGACAGTTTCTGCTCGGGGATGAGCAGTTCTTC.

The CDR3 nucleotides read TGTGCCAGCAGCTTAACGCGGGAGATCTACAATGAGCAGTTCTTC. This translates into CASSLTREIYNEQFF. This chain links TRBV7-9 with TRBJ2-1, with 7 bases lining up with TRBD2. Germline CDR1 SEHNR, CDR2 FQNEAQ (reference sequence). This CDR3 is built from 15 residues. With V trimmed by 2 bases and J by 3 bases, 4 bases remained unmatched.

Many counts were recorded for this clonotype. The J gene is TRBJ1-2, the V gene TRBV10-3; 7 nucleotides line up with TRBD1. The germline V gene has CDR1 ENHRY and CDR2 SYGVKD. The V and J ends lost 4 bases and 4 bases, in that order; junction bases with no gene match: 3. The CDR3 sequence is 13 residues long. The CDR3 bases are TGTGCCATCAGTGGGGGACAGATCTATGGCTACACCTTC. This encodes CAISGGQIYGYTF.

This clonotype showed up many times. This chain connects TRBV11-1 to TRBJ2-7, with D unclear. The V gene's germline CDR1 is SGHAT and CDR2 FQDESV (reference sequence). This CDR3 contains 13 residues. Trimming stripped 5 bases from V and 3 bases from J, with 11 bases between. CDR3 sequence: CASSPRVDYEQYF. The CDR3, as DNA: TGTGCCAGCAGCCCGCGTGTGGACTACGAGCAGTACTTC.

This clonotype came up a few times. V is TRBV28 and J is TRBJ2-5; TRBD1 might be the D (8 bases). Germline assignment: CDR1 MDHEN and CDR2 SYDVKM. Trimming took off 4 bases at V and 1 base at J, with 10 bases between the two ends. The CDR3 is 14 residues long. The CDR3 spells CASSYRGGQETQYF. The CDR3 nucleotides read TGTGCCAGCAGTTACAGGGGGGGCCAAGAGACCCAGTACTTC.

V gene TRBV3-1 combines with J gene TRBJ2-2, with D possibly TRBD2 on 6 matching bases. The CDR3 extends over 15 amino acids. CDR1 is LGHDT, CDR2 YNNKEL, per germline (reference sequence). V lost 2 bases and J 4 bases, leaving 11 bases between the germline ends. CDR3 sequence (DNA): TGTGCCAGCAGCCAATACGGGGGTGGCACCGGGGAGCTGTTTTTT. This encodes CASSQYGGGTGELFF.